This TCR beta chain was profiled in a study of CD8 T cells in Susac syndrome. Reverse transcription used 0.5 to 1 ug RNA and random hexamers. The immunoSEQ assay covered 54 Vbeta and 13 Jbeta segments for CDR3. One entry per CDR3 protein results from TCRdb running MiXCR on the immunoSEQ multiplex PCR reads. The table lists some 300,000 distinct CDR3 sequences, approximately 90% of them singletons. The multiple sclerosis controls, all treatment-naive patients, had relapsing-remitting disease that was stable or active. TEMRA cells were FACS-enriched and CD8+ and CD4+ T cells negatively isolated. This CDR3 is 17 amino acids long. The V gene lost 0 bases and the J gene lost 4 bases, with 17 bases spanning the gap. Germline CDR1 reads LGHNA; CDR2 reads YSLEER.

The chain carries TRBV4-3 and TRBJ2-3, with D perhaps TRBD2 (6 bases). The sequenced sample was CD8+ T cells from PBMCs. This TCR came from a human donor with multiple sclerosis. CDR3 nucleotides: TGCGCCAGCAGCCAAGAATTGGGGGGAGTGGCGCCAGATACGCAGTATTTT. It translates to CASSQELGGVAPDTQYF.